The rows below give T cell receptor beta chains drawn from one sample of a study of blood T cell repertoires in COVID-19. Libraries were prepared by immunoSEQ multiplex PCR; TCRdb keeps only in-frame clonotypes and omits some of them. The sample has 120,000 or so clones, approximately 81% seen once. Sample: peripheral blood. The source of these receptors is a woman in her forties or fifties with acute or convalescent COVID-19. Both conserved end residues are part of each CDR3. Fields, in order: clone size, J gene, D gene, V gene, CDR3 protein, CDR3 DNA. The D gene is left open where the match is weak. The size entry is marked missing in some rows and otherwise reads once, few, many or a size class.

- | TRBJ1-2 | - | TRBV12-3/TRBV12-4 | CASSLGAFGYTF | TGTGCCAGCAGTTTAGGGGCATTTGGCTACACCTTC
- | TRBJ1-4 | - | TRBV7-9 | CASSSPWGQGEEKLFF | TGTGCCAGCAGCTCGCCCTGGGGGCAGGGTGAAGAAAAACTGTTTTTT
- | TRBJ1-4 | TRBD1 | TRBV20-1 | CSASKGAGEKLFF | TGCAGTGCTAGTAAGGGGGCCGGTGAAAAACTGTTTTTT
once | TRBJ1-5 | TRBD1 | TRBV6-1 | CASSAKAGTGSFQPQHF | TGTGCCAGCAGTGCCAAGGCCGGGACAGGGAGTTTTCAGCCCCAGCATTTT
- | TRBJ2-1 | TRBD2 | TRBV19 | CASRSLAGIQQFF | TGTGCCAGTAGGAGCCTAGCGGGAATACAGCAGTTCTTC
few | TRBJ2-7 | TRBD1 | TRBV30 | CAWSSPTGGDEQYF | TGTGCCTGGAGTTCACCGACAGGGGGCGACGAGCAGTACTTC
few | TRBJ2-7 | - | TRBV11-1 | CASSLLPEQSYEQYF | TGTGCCAGCAGCCTCCTCCCGGAGCAATCCTACGAGCAGTACTTC
- | TRBJ1-1 | - | TRBV25-1 | CASSDRVNTEAFF | TGTGCCAGCAGTGACAGGGTGAACACTGAAGCTTTCTTT
- | TRBJ2-1 | - | TRBV28 | CASSLGAVLGSEQFF | TGTGCCAGCAGTCTAGGAGCGGTCTTGGGGAGTGAGCAGTTCTTC
- | TRBJ2-1 | TRBD2 | TRBV3-1/TRBV3-2 | CASSHSPGLAGGNEQFF | TGTGCCAGCAGCCATTCTCCGGGACTAGCGGGAGGCAATGAGCAGTTCTTC
- | TRBJ2-3 | - | TRBV2 | CASSSEGTYTDTQYF | TGTGCCAGCAGTTCAGAGGGGACATACACAGATACGCAGTATTTT
- | TRBJ1-4 | TRBD1 | TRBV30 | CAWSVKGAEKLFF | TGTGCCTGGAGTGTAAAGGGGGCTGAAAAACTGTTTTTT
few | TRBJ1-6 | TRBD1 | TRBV10-3 | CAISESGQGHSPLHF | TGTGCCATCAGTGAGTCGGGACAGGGCCATTCACCCCTCCACTTT
- | TRBJ1-1 | - | TRBV19 | CASTGARNTEAFF | TGTGCCAGTACAGGGGCGAGGAACACTGAAGCTTTCTTT
- | TRBJ2-1 | TRBD2 | TRBV18 | CASSLLDAGGGTYNEQFF | TGTGCCAGCTCACTCCTCGACGCGGGCGGGGGGACCTACAATGAGCAGTTCTTC
- | TRBJ1-2 | - | TRBV19 | CATHSLPGGPQDYGYTF | TGTGCCACTCACTCACTCCCGGGGGGGCCCCAGGACTATGGCTACACCTTC
few | TRBJ2-1 | - | TRBV7-6 | CASSLTNAFYNEQFF | TGTGCCAGCAGCCTAACTAATGCCTTCTACAATGAGCAGTTCTTC
- | TRBJ2-1 | TRBD1 | TRBV5-1 | CASSLAGTGLNEQFF | TGCGCCAGCAGCTTAGCCGGGACAGGGCTTAATGAGCAGTTCTTC
- | TRBJ2-2 | TRBD1 | TRBV5-1 | CASSPGQGTSTGELFF | TGCGCCAGCAGCCCGGGACAGGGGACGAGCACCGGGGAGCTGTTTTTT
- | TRBJ2-7 | TRBD2 | TRBV5-5 | CASSPGLAASYEQYF | TGTGCCAGCAGCCCGGGACTAGCGGCTTCCTACGAGCAGTACTTC
- | TRBJ1-5 | TRBD1 | TRBV2 | CASKRGQGFNQPQHF | TGTGCCAGCAAGAGGGGACAGGGGTTTAATCAGCCCCAGCATTTT
- | TRBJ1-2 | - | TRBV6-5 | CASSPTVPNYGYTF | TGTGCCAGCAGCCCGACAGTCCCAAACTATGGCTACACCTTC
- | TRBJ2-5 | - | TRBV10-3 | CAISKDRETQYF | TGTGCCATCAGTAAGGACAGAGAGACCCAGTACTTC
- | TRBJ2-7 | TRBD2 | TRBV28 | CASSTRTSGASYEQYF | TGTGCCAGCAGTACCCGGACTAGCGGGGCCTCCTACGAGCAGTACTTC
- | TRBJ2-1 | - | TRBV5-1 | CASSQRAGDNSEEQFF | TGCGCCAGCAGCCAACGGGCAGGGGATAATAGCGAGGAGCAGTTCTTC
few | TRBJ1-5 | - | TRBV6-1 | CASSEGTGGSTFPQPQHF | TGTGCCAGCAGTGAAGGCACGGGAGGGTCAACATTCCCCCAGCCCCAGCATTTT
- | TRBJ1-5 | - | TRBV6-4 | CASSAGYSNQPQHF | TGTGCCAGCAGTGCAGGGTATAGCAATCAGCCCCAGCATTTT
- | TRBJ1-2 | TRBD1 | TRBV6-5 | CASRSTGVYGYTF | TGTGCCAGCAGGTCGACAGGGGTCTATGGCTACACCTTC
- | TRBJ2-1 | - | TRBV5-5 | CASSFFFERDNEQFF | TGTGCCAGCAGCTTTTTCTTTGAGCGGGACAATGAGCAGTTCTTC
- | TRBJ2-3 | - | TRBV19 | CASSVWDTQYF | TGTGCCAGCTCGGTATGGGATACGCAGTATTTT
- | TRBJ2-5 | - | TRBV5-5 | CASSFSGLAIETQYF | TGTGCCAGCAGTTTCTCGGGACTGGCGATAGAGACCCAGTACTTC
- | TRBJ1-4 | - | TRBV15 | CATSRDGQATNEKLFF | TGTGCCACCAGCAGAGATGGGCAGGCAACTAATGAAAAACTGTTTTTT
- | TRBJ2-7 | - | TRBV6-5 | CASSYGGLYYEQYF | TGTGCCAGCAGTTACGGCGGTCTTTACTACGAGCAGTACTTC
once | TRBJ2-2 | - | TRBV5-4 | CASSSSTGGELFF | TGTGCCAGCAGCTCTTCGACGGGCGGGGAGCTGTTTTTT